This T cell receptor (beta chain) was recorded in a study of shared clonotypes between healthy human individuals. Produced via immunoSEQ multiplex PCR; TCRdb's table is partial and in-frame only. The sample comprises 2 million to 2.5 million clones, more than 90% of which are singletons, and roughly 0.13% rests with the top ten. A note on this clone: In the same sample, other DNA sequences code for this CDR3.

Sequencing was carried out using naive CD4+ T cells sorted from blood. As for subset: CD45RA+ positively selected. This sequence originates from a man aged 18 to 35 in good health.

The CDR3 region is CASSLGENYGYTF. The CDR3, as DNA: TGCGCCAGCAGCCTGGGGGAGAACTATGGCTACACCTTC. The rearrangement links TRBV5-1 to TRBJ1-2; D may be TRBD1 (5 bases). Trimming shortened V by 4 bases and J by 2 bases, and 9 bases separated the two germline ends. Germline V gene lookup returns CDR1 SGHRS and CDR2 YFSETQ. This CDR3 spans 13 amino acids.